This TCR beta chain was recorded in a study of T cell responses to AZD1222 COVID-19 vaccine. Study-level results: White British people made up most donors, females outnumbered males, and clonal diversity was possibly underestimated.

Clones were read by immunoSEQ multiplex PCR, and TCRdb kept only the in-frame ones, dropping some. The sample has more than 130,000 clones, about nine tenths seen once. Germline CDR1 and CDR2: MNHEY and SVGEGT. The junction had 5 bases not matched to a gene; V was cut back by 0 bases and J by 1 base. The CDR3 is made up of 16 amino acids. Concerning this clone: Its specificity is not known.

The origin of this receptor is an adult in good health. This chain links TRBV6-2 or TRBV6-3 with TRBJ1-1; the match to TRBD1 covers 7 bases. Material: peripheral blood, obtained on day 0 of AZD1222 vaccination. DNA for the CDR3: TGTGCCAGCAGTTACTCGAATTGGACAGGGAACACTGAAGCTTTCTTT. The encoded protein is CASSYSNWTGNTEAFF.